This T cell receptor beta chain was documented in a study of T cell repertoires in cytomegalovirus infection (dated by TCRdb to the late 2010s). Background for the entire study: Recently identified HLA-C-restricted CMV epitopes, whose presentation resists viral immunomodulation, were targeted by peptide stimulations together with well-studied HLA-B-restricted epitopes. The HLA type of each donor mattered for the analysis, because public TCR beta signatures pointed to carriage of CMV infection along with the matching HLA type. The research as a whole found: In both this cohort and an independent cohort of 350 or so donors, the cumulative frequency of public TCR beta family members distinguished carriers of CMV infection plus the relevant HLA type. The ex vivo response was dominated by HLA-C-restricted CMV-specific TCR beta clonotypes, which also provided the single most frequent clonotype in two of eight donors.

For sequencing, an Illumina HiSeq 1500 was employed. The public reads were quality trimmed at Q25 with fastp and then assembled into clones with MiXCR by TCRdb, keeping productive beta chains. Rows are combined by CDR3 protein, so each entry shows the most common genes and DNA. Present in this sample are about 340,000 distinct CDR3 sequences, roughly 28% of which were seen just once. The ten largest clones capture approximately 20% of the sample. Read against the paper, the sample's treatment or condition label means: in vitro stimulation with specific CMV peptide epitopes to enrich CMV-specific T cells. About this clonotype itself: The target of this receptor is not known. No much larger clonotype is one base removed from it; base qualities were not supplied.

Material: cultured PBMCs, obtained from culture after CMV antigen stimulation. The origin of this receptor is a human donor in good health (CMV status not recorded). Some clones in this sample may be carry-over from other donors' samples.

Here is the DNA: TGTGCTAGTTCGCCCGGCAGGTCCTACAATGAGCAGTTCTTC. Translation gives CASSPGRSYNEQFF. This sequence uses TRBV7-7 and TRBJ2-1; there is no confident call for the D gene. The CDR3 has 14 amino acids, counting the end cysteine and phenylalanine. CDR3 DNA is the only sequence kept; it has 42 bases, read in frame from the first base. CDR1 and CDR2 were assigned from the germline V gene (reference sequence) as SSHAT and FNYEAQ. Outside the CDR3, residues come from the reference TRBV7-7 and TRBJ2-1 proteins, so the full variable domain is: GAGVSQSPRYKVTKRGQDVTLRCDPISSHATLYWYQQALGQGPEFLTYFNYEAQPDKSGLPSDRFSAERPEGSISTLTIQRTEQRDSAMYRCASSPGRSYNEQFFGPGTRLTVL.